This T cell receptor beta chain came from a study of blood T cell repertoires in COVID-19 (dated by TCRdb to the early 2020s). At the level of the whole study: Samples covering the acute and convalescent phases of COVID-19 were provided by collaborators in the United States, Italy and Spain. Where HLA class I and class II types were available, the types were taken from metadata supplied by the sample provider, not from assay-based typing. The dataset comprised deeply sampled blood TCRbeta repertoires from subjects exposed to, actively infected with, or recovered from COVID-19. The prospective study material was composed of cDNA or gDNA derived from T cells, B-cell-depleted T cells, or PBMCs. The samples were drawn from two sources: the first 160 participants of the ongoing ImmuneRACE study, and 1,000 to 1,500 subjects contributed by 6 global collaborators. The sample metadata nearly always contained a de-identified subject ID, COVID-19 status, age in years and sex. A freely available public database, intended as a resource for researchers studying the immune response to SARS-CoV-2, is where the repertoires were released. General study outcomes and caveats: Clinical and demographic metadata were provided uncurated, with the amount varying by source and participant.

Ends trimmed: V by 5 bases, J by 2 bases; bases unmatched to a gene: 5. The CDR3 covers 15 residues, taking in both the cysteine and the phenylalanine. Only the CDR3 DNA is retained, 45 bases long and in frame from the first base. CDR1 is given as LNHDA and CDR2 as SQIVND, both from the germline V gene (reference sequence). About this clone itself: Its target antigen remains unknown. The sample holds no much larger clone one base away, and base qualities are not on file.

Enrolling through a virtual design, the prospective study's participants ranged in age from roughly 18 to 89 years and lived across about two dozen United States geographic areas. Cohort assignment in the prospective study relied on participant-reported clinical history from a screening survey and a study questionnaire. Recovered participants in ImmuneRACE Cohort 3 were defined by two consecutive negative NP/OP PCR tests, clearance by a healthcare professional, or resolution of symptoms. Mobile phlebotomists in the prospective study collected whole blood, serum and a nasopharyngeal or oropharyngeal swab from every participant. Additional blood draws and questionnaires over an approximately 2-month period could optionally be provided by prospective study participants. Before DNA extraction, blood samples from the prospective study were shipped at room temperature or frozen. TCRbeta CDR3 regions were amplified from genomic DNA by means of the immunoSEQ Assay, a bias-controlled multiplex PCR. The authors' pipeline ran thus. Within the assay, amplification of reference gene primers was used to estimate how many nucleated cells each sample contained. To quantify the absolute abundance of each unique TCRbeta CDR3 rearrangement, sequence reads were collapsed and filtered. Productive Simpson clonality was computed per sample as the square root of Simpson's diversity index over productive rearrangements. Imported from immuneACCESS, the table was reduced by TCRdb to in-frame sequences with V and J called. These copies leave out some clones; in studies compared against another copy, an unresolved V gene accounts for under half, and the cause of the remainder is not known. The DNA gave D and trimming, while V, J and clone size come from that table. The sample table records 400,000 or so clones; 90% of these occur just once. 0.6% of the sample is in the top ten clones.

This clonotype originated in a young man who had recovered from COVID-19. The sequencing input was PBMCs or T cells enriched from blood (not recorded which). The V and J genes are TRBV19 and TRBJ1-3; TRBD1 lines up with 8 middle nucleotides. The nucleotide sequence reads as follows: TGTGCCAGTAGTGCCCGGACAGGGCCTGGAAACACCATATATTTT. Translated, this is CASSARTGPGNTIYF.